This passage covers 9 T cell receptor beta chains from one sample sequenced in a study of cytomegalovirus exposure and HLA in healthy donors. The primer mix had 60 Vbeta and 13 Jbeta primers. The table came from immunoSEQ multiplex PCR; TCRdb's copy has only in-frame clones and leaves some out. This table has 160,000 or so clones, under 85% appearing once. The sample consisted of PBMCs. These receptors came from a woman aged 25 to 39 in good health and CMV-seronegative.

This chain links TRBV19 with TRBJ2-3, with TRBD1 identical over 12 bases. CDR3 size: 16 residues. V dropped 1 base and J dropped 4; count of bases not matched to a gene: 3. Germline-derived CDR1 and CDR2 are LNHDA and SQIVND (reference sequence). DNA of the CDR3: TGTGCCAGTAGTATAGGTGGGACAGGGGGCCCAGATACGCAGTATTTT. As protein: CASSIGGTGGPDTQYF.

The gene calls are TRBV18 and TRBJ1-5; D uncertain. This CDR3 contains 15 residues. Germline lookup yields CDR1 KGHSH and CDR2 LQKENI. The V end was cut by 1 base, the J end by 1 base, with 8 bases between. The CDR3 DNA reads as TGTGCCAGCTCACCACAGGCGGCCAGCAATCAGCCCCAGCATTTT. Protein: CASSPQAASNQPQHF.

The DNA of the CDR3 is TGTGCCAGCAGCTTAGGGGGGGGACGTTCCAATGAGCAGTTCTTC. This codes for CASSLGGGRSNEQFF. The rearrangement joins TRBV7-9 to TRBJ2-1; 7 bases fit TRBD2. This CDR3 is 15 amino acids long. Germline loops: CDR1 SEHNR, CDR2 FQNEAQ (reference sequence). V gave up 1 base and J gave up 6 bases; unmatched junction bases: 6.

This chain connects TRBV10-3 to TRBJ1-3; TRBD1 is a possible D gene (5 bases). Germline V gene data show CDR1 as ENHRY and CDR2 as SYGVKD. The CDR3 has 15 residues. The ends were cut back, 10 bases at V and 0 bases at J, with 16 bases in the middle. The CDR3 loop reads CANQAGNTSGNTIYF. CDR3 sequence (DNA): TGTGCCAACCAGGCAGGGAATACCTCTGGAAACACCATATATTTT.

This clone has just a few counts. The chain has TRBV5-4 and TRBJ2-7; TRBD1 agrees at 11 bases. This CDR3 has 15 residues. J was trimmed by 5 bases and V by 1 base; bases with no gene match: 5. Germline V gives CDR1 SGHNT, CDR2 YYREEE (reference sequence). The CDR3 bases are TGTGCCAGCAGCTTGAGGACAGGGGGCGCGAACGAGCAGTACTTC. It encodes CASSLRTGGANEQYF.

This clone was counted only a few times. The genes are TRBV6-4 and TRBJ1-4; D is undetermined. This CDR3 is built from 15 residues. Germline values: CDR1 MRHNA, CDR2 SNTAGT. V lost 4 bases and J 4 bases, leaving 13 bases between the germline ends. This chain's CDR3 is CASSGQAKDNEKLFF. Written as DNA, the CDR3 is TGTGCCAGCAGTGGCCAGGCGAAAGATAATGAAAAACTGTTTTTT.

The gene calls are TRBV29-1 and TRBJ1-2, with 9 positions matching TRBD1. The germline CDR1 and CDR2 sequences are SQVTM and ANQGSEA. The trim removed 4 bases at V and 7 bases at J, leaving 4 bases unmatched. This CDR3 spans 12 amino acids. The CDR3 DNA follows: TGCAGCGTTGTGGACAGGGGTAGTGGCTACACCTTC. Its translation is CSVVDRGSGYTF.

The chain carries TRBV5-4 and TRBJ2-2; possible D gene TRBD1, 5 bases. The CDR3 has 14 amino acids. The V end was cut by 4 bases, the J end by 5 bases, with 12 bases between. Per the germline V gene, CDR1 is SGHNT and CDR2 is YYREEE (reference sequence). The DNA of the CDR3 is TGTGCCAGCAGCACCGGCAAGGGGACCGGGGAGCTGTTTTTT. Its translation: CASSTGKGTGELFF.

V and J are TRBV29-1 and TRBJ1-1, with D possibly TRBD1 on 6 matching bases. V dropped 7 bases and J dropped 7 bases, with 13 bases sitting between them. The CDR3 spans 11 residues. Per germline, CDR1 SQVTM and CDR2 ANQGSEA. The CDR3 loop is CSASTGHEAFF. In nucleotides, the CDR3 is TGCAGCGCCTCGACAGGTCATGAAGCTTTCTTT.